These 12 T cell receptor beta chains came from one sample sequenced in a study of blood T cell repertoires in COVID-19. Some clones are missing from TCRdb's copy, which holds only in-frame ones; the method was immunoSEQ multiplex PCR. The table includes 150,000 to 200,000 clones, under 80% detected once. The specimen was peripheral blood. These receptors originate from a man between 45 and 60 years old who had recovered from COVID-19.

This clone came up a few times. The chain has TRBV7-3 and TRBJ2-1; 8 bases align to TRBD2. The CDR3 has 13 residues. Germline V gene sequence: CDR1 SGHTA, CDR2 FQGTGA. After removal of 6 bases from V and 5 bases from J, the junction contained 3 bases not matched to a gene. This chain's CDR3 is CASSLSGNNEQFF. The CDR3 nucleotides read TGTGCCAGCAGTCTTAGCGGGAACAATGAGCAGTTCTTC.

The chain employs TRBV19 and TRBJ2-7, with 7 bases lining up with TRBD2. The CDR3 extends over 15 amino acids. With 3 bases clipped from V and 6 bases from J, the junction kept 11 bases outside the gene matches. CDR1 is LNHDA and CDR2 is SQIVND in the germline V gene (reference sequence). CDR3 in DNA: TGTGCCAGTAGTATGTGGTTCGGGTCGGGGGGCGAGCAGTACTTC. Encoded protein: CASSMWFGSGGEQYF.

This clone was detected once. The chain carries TRBV5-1 and TRBJ2-1, with D perhaps TRBD1 (5 bases). There are 14 residues in the CDR3. Germline CDR1 SGHRS, CDR2 YFSETQ. Trimming removed 4 bases at V and 12 bases at J, with 20 bases between. The CDR3 is CASSPTGGPGRQFF. CDR3 coding DNA: TGCGCCAGCAGCCCAACCGGTGGCCCAGGGCGGCAGTTCTTC.

The chain joins TRBV30 to TRBJ1-1; 9 nucleotides match TRBD1. The V gene's germline CDR1 is GTSNPN and CDR2 SVGIG (reference sequence). The CDR3 contains 13 residues. V lost 2 bases to trimming and J lost 6 bases; unmatched junction nucleotides: 4. CDR3 in DNA: TGTGCCTGGAGTTCCACAGGGGGCTCTGAAGCTTTCTTT. It specifies CAWSSTGGSEAFF.

This clone was detected once. The V call is TRBV7-2, the J call TRBJ2-1; 9 bases align to TRBD2. The CDR3 contains 16 residues. Trimming cost V 0 bases and J 3 bases; bases outside gene matches: 3. Germline V gene lookup returns CDR1 SGHTA and CDR2 FQGNSA. The CDR3 sequence: CASSLAPAGGYNEQFF. For the CDR3, the DNA is TGTGCCAGCAGCTTAGCCCCAGCGGGAGGCTACAATGAGCAGTTCTTC.

V usage is TRBV11-2 and J usage is TRBJ2-2, with TRBD2 identical over 7 bases. Germline lookup yields CDR1 SGHAT and CDR2 FQNNGV. The CDR3 sequence is 16 residues long. Trimming at V came to 5 bases and at J to 3 bases, leaving 9 bases not matched to a gene. CDR3: CASSPLGRADTGELFF. CDR3 bases: TGTGCCAGCAGCCCACTAGGGAGGGCCGACACCGGGGAGCTGTTTTTT.

The V gene is TRBV7-2, the J gene TRBJ2-2, with 9 nucleotides matching TRBD1. The CDR3 consists of 15 residues. V lost 7 bases and J lost 1; bases outside the gene matches: 4. Germline V gives CDR1 SGHTA, CDR2 FQGNSA. The CDR3 DNA follows: TGTGCCAGCAACCGACAGGGGGTGAACACCGGGGAGCTGTTTTTT. Amino acids: CASNRQGVNTGELFF. The full variable domain, with the rest looked up from reference TRBV7-2 and TRBJ2-2, is GAGVSQSPSNKVTEKGKDVELRCDPISGHTALYWYRQSLGQGLEFLIYFQGNSAPDKSGLPSDRFSAERTGGSVSTLTIQRTQQEDSAVYLCASNRQGVNTGELFFGEGSRLTVL.

This clone has only a few counts. The rearrangement joins TRBV28 to TRBJ2-5; the match to TRBD1 covers 10 bases. V trimming: 8 bases; J trimming: 5 bases; junction bases outside the gene matches: 2. Germline V gene sequence: CDR1 MDHEN, CDR2 SYDVKM. The CDR3 is 12 amino acids. CDR3 sequence: CASDRGRETQYF. Here the CDR3 DNA reads TGTGCCAGCGACAGGGGGCGGGAGACCCAGTACTTC.

In this sample, this clone turned up a few times. The chain recombines TRBV4-1 with TRBJ1-2; the D gene is possibly TRBD1 (5 bases). This CDR3 spans 12 amino acids. V was pared by 0 bases and J by 7 bases, with 6 bases between. Germline CDR1 is MGHRA and CDR2 is YSYEKL. For the CDR3, the DNA is TGCGCCAGCAGCCAAGACGGGGGTGGCTACACCTTC. This encodes CASSQDGGGYTF.

The chain couples TRBV20-1 to TRBJ2-7; 10 nucleotides match TRBD2. Looked up from germline, CDR1 is DFQATT and CDR2 is SNEGSKA (reference sequence). This CDR3 spans 11 amino acids. After removal of 6 bases from V and 6 bases from J, the junction contained 2 bases not matched to a gene. DNA of the CDR3: TGCAGTGCCGGACTAGCGGTCGAGCAGTACTTC. It codes for CSAGLAVEQYF.

Written as DNA, the CDR3 is TGTGCCTGGAGTGAGTGGTCGGGCTACGAGCAGTACTTC. Translating gives CAWSEWSGYEQYF. The gene calls are TRBV30 and TRBJ2-7; D remains ambiguous. Trimming took off 1 base at V and 3 bases at J, with 10 bases between the two ends. Looked up from germline, CDR1 is GTSNPN and CDR2 is SVGIG (reference sequence). The length of the CDR3 is 13 residues. Together with reference TRBV30 and TRBJ2-7, the CDR3 gives the full variable domain: SQTIHQWPATLVQPVGSPLSLECTVEGTSNPNLYWYRQAAGRGLQLLFYSVGIGQISSEVPQNLSASRPQDRQFILSSKKLLLSDSGFYLCAWSEWSGYEQYFGPGTRLTVT.

J is TRBJ1-2 and V is TRBV6-5; D gene ambiguous. CDR1 is MNHEY and CDR2 is SVGAGI in the germline V gene. The CDR3 consists of 14 residues. Trimming removed 0 bases at V and 4 bases at J, with 9 bases between. CDR3 region: CASSYSFGPYGYTF. The CDR3 DNA reads as TGTGCCAGCAGTTACTCCTTCGGTCCCTATGGCTACACCTTC.